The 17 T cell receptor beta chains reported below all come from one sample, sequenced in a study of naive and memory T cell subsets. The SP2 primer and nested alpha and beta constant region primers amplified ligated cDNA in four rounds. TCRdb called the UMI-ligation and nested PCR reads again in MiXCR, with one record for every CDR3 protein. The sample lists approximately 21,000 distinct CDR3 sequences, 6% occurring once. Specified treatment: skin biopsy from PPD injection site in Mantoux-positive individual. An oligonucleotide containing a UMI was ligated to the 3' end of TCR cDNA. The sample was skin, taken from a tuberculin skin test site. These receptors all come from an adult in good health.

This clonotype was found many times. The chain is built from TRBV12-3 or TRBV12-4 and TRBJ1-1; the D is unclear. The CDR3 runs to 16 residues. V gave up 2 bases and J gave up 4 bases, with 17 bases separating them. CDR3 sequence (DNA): TGTGCCAGCAGTTTAAGGGTCCGAACCTCGGGCACTGAAGCTTTCTTT. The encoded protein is CASSLRVRTSGTEAFF.

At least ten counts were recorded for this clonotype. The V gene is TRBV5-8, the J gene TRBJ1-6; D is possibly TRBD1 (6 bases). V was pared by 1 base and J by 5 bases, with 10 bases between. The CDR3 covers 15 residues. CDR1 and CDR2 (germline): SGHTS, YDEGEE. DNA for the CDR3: TGTGCCAGCAGCTTGCAATACAGGGATAATTCACCCCTCCACTTT. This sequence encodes CASSLQYRDNSPLHF.

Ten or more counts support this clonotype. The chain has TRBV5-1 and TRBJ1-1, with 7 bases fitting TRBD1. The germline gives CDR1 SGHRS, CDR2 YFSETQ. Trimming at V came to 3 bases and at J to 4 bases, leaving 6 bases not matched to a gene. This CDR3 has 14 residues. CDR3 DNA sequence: TGCGCCAGCAGCTCCGGGACAGCAGTCACTGAAGCTTTCTTT. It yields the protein CASSSGTAVTEAFF.

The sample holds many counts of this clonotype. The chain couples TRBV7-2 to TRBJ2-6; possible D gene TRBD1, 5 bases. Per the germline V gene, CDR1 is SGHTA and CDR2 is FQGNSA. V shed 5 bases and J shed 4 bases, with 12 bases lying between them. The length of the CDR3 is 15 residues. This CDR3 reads CASSPGPTGANVLTF. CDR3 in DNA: TGTGCCAGCAGCCCAGGGCCCACGGGGGCCAACGTCCTGACTTTC. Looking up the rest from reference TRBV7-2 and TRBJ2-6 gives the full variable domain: GAGVSQSPSNKVTEKGKDVELRCDPISGHTALYWYRQSLGQGLEFLIYFQGNSAPDKSGLPSDRFSAERTGGSVSTLTIQRTQQEDSAVYLCASSPGPTGANVLTFGAGSRLTVL.

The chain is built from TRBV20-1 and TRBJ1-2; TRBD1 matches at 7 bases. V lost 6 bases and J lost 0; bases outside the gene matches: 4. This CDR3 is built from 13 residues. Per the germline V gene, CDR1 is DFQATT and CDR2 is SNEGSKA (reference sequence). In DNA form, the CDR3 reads TGCAGTGCCACAGGGGTTACTAACTATGGCTACACCTTC. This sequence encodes CSATGVTNYGYTF.

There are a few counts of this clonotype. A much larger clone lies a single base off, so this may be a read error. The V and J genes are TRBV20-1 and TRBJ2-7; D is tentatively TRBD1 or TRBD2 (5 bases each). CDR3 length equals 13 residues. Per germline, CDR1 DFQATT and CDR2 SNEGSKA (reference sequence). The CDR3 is CSARTQTRDGADF. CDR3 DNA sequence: TGCAGTGCTAGAACCCAGACCCGGGACGGGGCGGACTTC.

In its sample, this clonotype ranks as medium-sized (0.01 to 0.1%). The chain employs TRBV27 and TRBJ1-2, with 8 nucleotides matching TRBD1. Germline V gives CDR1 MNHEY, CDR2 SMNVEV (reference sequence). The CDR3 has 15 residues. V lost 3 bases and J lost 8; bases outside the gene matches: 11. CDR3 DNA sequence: TGTGCCAGCAGTTTCGGGACAGGAGGACCGGTAGGCTACACCTTC. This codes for CASSFGTGGPVGYTF.

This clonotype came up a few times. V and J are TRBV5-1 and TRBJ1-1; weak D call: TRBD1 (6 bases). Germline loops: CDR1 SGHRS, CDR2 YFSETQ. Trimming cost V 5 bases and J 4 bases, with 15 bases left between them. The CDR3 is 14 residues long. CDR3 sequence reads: CASRGSGGVTEAFF. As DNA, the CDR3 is TGCGCCAGCAGGGGGAGTGGGGGCGTCACTGAAGCTTTCTTT.

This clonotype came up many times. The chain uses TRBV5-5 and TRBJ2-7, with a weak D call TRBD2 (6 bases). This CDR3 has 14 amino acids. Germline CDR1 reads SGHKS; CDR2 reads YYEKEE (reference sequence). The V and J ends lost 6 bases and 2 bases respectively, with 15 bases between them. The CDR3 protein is CASTIDGRAYEQYF. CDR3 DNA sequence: TGTGCCAGCACAATCGACGGGAGAGCCTACGAGCAGTACTTC.

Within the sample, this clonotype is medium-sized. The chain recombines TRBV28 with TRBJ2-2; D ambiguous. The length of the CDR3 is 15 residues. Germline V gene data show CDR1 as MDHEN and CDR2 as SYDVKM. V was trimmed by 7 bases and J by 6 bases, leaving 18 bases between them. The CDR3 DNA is TGTGCCAGCATGAAGACCGGATTGAGTGCCGGGGAGCTGTTTTTT. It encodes CASMKTGLSAGELFF.

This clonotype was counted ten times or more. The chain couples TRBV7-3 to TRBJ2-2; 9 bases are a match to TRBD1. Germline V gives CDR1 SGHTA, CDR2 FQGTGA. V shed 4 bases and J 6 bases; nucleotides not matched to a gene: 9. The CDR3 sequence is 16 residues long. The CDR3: CASSSQGAGIPGELFF. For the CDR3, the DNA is TGTGCCAGCAGCTCACAGGGGGCGGGGATCCCCGGGGAGCTGTTTTTT.

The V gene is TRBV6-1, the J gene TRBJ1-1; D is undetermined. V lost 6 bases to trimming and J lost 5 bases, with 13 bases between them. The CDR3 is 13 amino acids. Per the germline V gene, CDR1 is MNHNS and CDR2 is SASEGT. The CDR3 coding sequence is TGTGCCAGCAGCTGGACTCGGGAGACTGAAGCTTTCTTT. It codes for CASSWTRETEAFF.

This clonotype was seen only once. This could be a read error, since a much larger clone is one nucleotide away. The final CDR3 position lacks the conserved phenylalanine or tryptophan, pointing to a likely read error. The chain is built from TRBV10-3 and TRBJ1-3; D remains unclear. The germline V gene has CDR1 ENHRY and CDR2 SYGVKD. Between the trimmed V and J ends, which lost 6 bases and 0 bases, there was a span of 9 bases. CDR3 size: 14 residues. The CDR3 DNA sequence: TGTGCCATCAGAGCCACGAGCTCTGGAAACACCATATATTCT. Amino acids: CAIRATSSGNTIYS.

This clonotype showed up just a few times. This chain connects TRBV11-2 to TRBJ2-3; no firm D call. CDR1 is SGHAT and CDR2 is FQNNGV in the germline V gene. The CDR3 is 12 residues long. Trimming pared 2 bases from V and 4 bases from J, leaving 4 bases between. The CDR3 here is CASSLQSDTQYF. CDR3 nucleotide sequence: TGTGCCAGCAGCTTACAGTCAGATACGCAGTATTTT.

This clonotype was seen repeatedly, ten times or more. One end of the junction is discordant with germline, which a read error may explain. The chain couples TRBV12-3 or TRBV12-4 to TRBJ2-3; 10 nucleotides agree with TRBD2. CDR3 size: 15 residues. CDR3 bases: TGTGCCAGCAGATTAGCGGGAGGTGGCACAGATACGCAGTATTTT. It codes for CASRLAGGGTDTQYF.

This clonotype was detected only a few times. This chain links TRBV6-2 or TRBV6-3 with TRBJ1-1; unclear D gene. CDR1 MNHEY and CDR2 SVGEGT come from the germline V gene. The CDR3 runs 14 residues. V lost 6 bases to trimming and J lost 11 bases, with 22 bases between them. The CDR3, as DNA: TGTGCCAGCAGCACTGGACCCCCCGCTCAGACGGCTTTCTTT. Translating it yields CASSTGPPAQTAFF.

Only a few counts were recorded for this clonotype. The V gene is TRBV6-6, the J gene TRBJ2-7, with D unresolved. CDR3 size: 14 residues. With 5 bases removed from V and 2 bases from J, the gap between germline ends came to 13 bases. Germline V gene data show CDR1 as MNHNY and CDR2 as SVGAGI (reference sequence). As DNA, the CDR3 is TGTGCCAGCAGTGCCGCGGACCATACCTACGAGCAGTACTTC. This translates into CASSAADHTYEQYF.